The next 27 T cell receptor beta chains were all read from a single sample in a study of blood T cell repertoires in COVID-19. Measured with immunoSEQ multiplex PCR; TCRdb has only the in-frame clones, and not every one. The sample consists of just over 650,000 clones, 85% to 90% of them appearing once. Sample: peripheral blood. All receptors derive from a woman aged 18-29 years with acute or convalescent COVID-19.

This rearrangement joins TRBV19 to TRBJ1-5; D perhaps matches TRBD1 (6 bases). The CDR3 is 15 amino acids. V was trimmed by 7 bases and J by 1 base, leaving 14 bases between them. Looked up from germline, CDR1 is LNHDA and CDR2 is SQIVND (reference sequence). CDR3 in amino acids: CASNLRGGSNQPQHF. The CDR3 DNA follows: TGTGCCAGTAACCTGCGGGGGGGCAGCAATCAGCCCCAGCATTTT. Full variable domain (remainder filled in from reference TRBV19 and TRBJ1-5): DGGITQSPKYLFRKEGQNVTLSCEQNLNHDAMYWYRQDPGQGLRLIYYSQIVNDFQKGDIAEGYSVSREKKESFPLTVTSAQKNPTAFYLCASNLRGGSNQPQHFGDGTRLSIL.

This clone was seen just once. The V call is TRBV29-1, the J call TRBJ1-1, with D possibly being TRBD1 (5 bases). The CDR3 sequence is 13 residues long. Germline CDR1 and CDR2: SQVTM and ANQGSEA. V lost 7 bases, J lost 4 bases, and 16 bases lay in between. The CDR3 bases are TGCAGCGCCCGTCGGGGGGACGGCACTGAAGCTTTCTTT. Translating gives CSARRGDGTEAFF.

The chain joins TRBV9 to TRBJ1-2; 7 bases are shared with TRBD1. Losses at the gene ends were 3 bases for V and 5 bases for J; bases not matched to a gene: 13. Germline V gives CDR1 SGDLS, CDR2 YYNGEE. The CDR3 totals 16 residues. CDR3 sequence (DNA): TGTGCCAGCAGCGGACAGGGCCTTCTACGTACTTATGGCTACACCTTC. Its translation is CASSGQGLLRTYGYTF.

The chain carries TRBV21-1 and TRBJ2-4; the table's D gene call, TRBD2, was not cross checked with the DNA. TRBV21-1 is a pseudogene locus. The CDR3 is 15 residues long. The CDR3 nucleotides are TGTGCCAGCAGCGCCCCCGGGAGGAGTCAAAACATTCAGTACTTC. It encodes CASSAPGRSQNIQYF.

J is TRBJ1-2 and V is TRBV6-4; no clear D. Germline values: CDR1 MRHNA, CDR2 SNTAGT. V shed 0 bases and J shed 7 bases, with 12 bases lying between them. This CDR3 contains 14 residues. CDR3 sequence (DNA): TGTGCCAGCAGTGACTCTTCGACTCCTGGTGGCTACACCTTC. Protein sequence: CASSDSSTPGGYTF.

This clone has just a few counts. This sequence joins TRBV28 and TRBJ1-4; D possibly corresponds to TRBD1 (5 bases). Trimming removed 2 bases at V and 3 bases at J, with 10 bases between. CDR3 length: 15 residues. The V gene's germline CDR1 is MDHEN and CDR2 SYDVKM. The CDR3 DNA sequence: TGTGCCAGCAGTTTAAGGGGTGCAGCTAATGAAAAACTGTTTTTT. As protein: CASSLRGAANEKLFF.

The CDR3 nucleotides are TGTGCCACCACCAAGCAGGAGAACACTGAAGCTTTCTTT. Protein product: CATTKQENTEAFF. V is TRBV15 and J is TRBJ1-1; D call uncertain. Trimming took off 7 bases at V and 1 base at J, with 10 bases between the two ends. The CDR3 spans 13 residues. Germline V gene data show CDR1 as LNHNV and CDR2 as YYDKDF (reference sequence).

The J gene is TRBJ1-2, the V gene TRBV19, with D possibly matching TRBD1 (6 bases). Between the trimmed V and J ends, which lost 0 bases and 0 bases, there was a span of 11 bases. Per the germline V gene, CDR1 is LNHDA and CDR2 is SQIVND (reference sequence). The CDR3 consists of 16 residues. DNA of the CDR3: TGTGCCAGTAGTATAGATCGGACAGCACCTAACTATGGCTACACCTTC. It specifies CASSIDRTAPNYGYTF.

The chain employs TRBV6-2 or TRBV6-3 and TRBJ1-5; TRBD1 might be the D (5 bases). The CDR3 is 13 amino acids. Trimming took off 5 bases at V and 6 bases at J, with 11 bases between the two ends. Germline-derived CDR1 and CDR2 are MNHEY and SVGEGT. As DNA, the CDR3 is TGTGCCAGCAGTCCAGGGTGGAGTCAGCCCCAGCATTTT. Amino acids: CASSPGWSQPQHF.

DNA for the CDR3: TGTGCCAGCAGCTTGGTTGGGGCTGGGGAGACCCAGTACTTC. Encoded protein: CASSLVGAGETQYF. V usage is TRBV5-4 and J usage is TRBJ2-5; perhaps TRBD1 as D (5 bases). V gave up 0 bases and J gave up 5 bases, with 11 bases separating them. CDR3 size: 14 residues. Germline-derived CDR1 and CDR2 are SGHNT and YYREEE (reference sequence).

As to this clone: Other DNA sequences in the sample encode the same CDR3. This chain links TRBV7-2 with TRBJ2-5; tentative D call: TRBD2 (7 bases). This CDR3 is built from 15 residues. Germline values: CDR1 SGHTA, CDR2 FQGNSA. The V end lost 5 bases, the J end lost 1 base, and 14 bases lay between the germline ends. The CDR3 is CASSLGGGGQETQYF. CDR3 DNA: TGTGCCAGCAGCCTCGGGGGCGGGGGCCAAGAGACCCAGTACTTC.

The CDR3 spells CASSAPRTSPGELFF. The CDR3 region has the DNA TGTGCCAGCAGCGCACCTCGGACTAGCCCCGGGGAGCTGTTTTTT. The J gene is TRBJ2-2, the V gene TRBV9, with TRBD2 matching over 8 bases. The CDR3 extends over 15 amino acids. The junction had 7 bases not matched to a gene; V was cut back by 3 bases and J by 6 bases. Germline lookup yields CDR1 SGDLS and CDR2 YYNGEE.

V and J are TRBV10-3 and TRBJ1-1, with TRBD1 identical over 9 bases. Trimming cost V 3 bases and J 4 bases; bases outside gene matches: 9. This CDR3 has 16 amino acids. Germline assignment: CDR1 ENHRY and CDR2 SYGVKD. The DNA for the CDR3 is TGTGCCATCAGTGATGCCAACAGGGGGCTGAGCACTGAAGCTTTCTTT. Protein: CAISDANRGLSTEAFF.

The chain links TRBV24-1 to TRBJ2-2; D is uncertain. Germline V gene data show CDR1 as KGHDR and CDR2 as SFDVKD. The CDR3 is made up of 13 amino acids. V was cut by 4 bases and J by 4 bases, with 6 bases left in between. The CDR3: CATSDTPTGELFF. The CDR3 region has the DNA TGTGCCACCAGTGACACACCCACCGGGGAGCTGTTTTTT.

Comment on this clone: Germline and junction disagree at one end, which may indicate a read error. The chain links TRBV7-8 to TRBJ2-7; D remains ambiguous. Germline V gene lookup returns CDR1 SGHVS and CDR2 FQNEAQ. The CDR3 length is 13 residues. The CDR3 DNA reads as TGTGCCAGCAGTTTAGGTCCAGGATACGAGCAGTACTTC. It is translated as CASSLGPGYEQYF.

The chain carries TRBV29-1 and TRBJ2-2; perhaps TRBD1 as D (8 bases). Between the trimmed V and J ends, which lost 5 bases and 7 bases, there was a span of 11 bases. Germline assignment: CDR1 SQVTM and CDR2 ANQGSEA. The length of the CDR3 is 12 residues. CDR3 protein: CSVTGGVGELFF. The CDR3, as DNA: TGCAGCGTTACAGGGGGGGTCGGGGAGCTGTTTTTT.

The chain recombines TRBV2 with TRBJ1-2; 9 nucleotides line up with TRBD1. V lost 8 bases to trimming and J lost 1 base; unmatched junction nucleotides: 5. This CDR3 has 14 amino acids. The germline gives CDR1 SNHLY, CDR2 FYNNEI. The CDR3: CASAGQGNNYGYTF. The CDR3 nucleotides read TGTGCCAGCGCGGGACAGGGAAATAACTATGGCTACACCTTC.

This clone has a handful of counts. This sequence joins TRBV5-4 and TRBJ1-6, with TRBD1 identical over 7 bases. CDR3 length equals 15 residues. CDR1 and CDR2 from the germline V gene are SGHNT and YYREEE (reference sequence). With 4 bases clipped from V and 5 bases from J, the junction kept 6 bases outside the gene matches. The CDR3, as DNA: TGTGCCAGCAGCGTACAGGGGTTTAATAATTCACCCCTCCACTTT. It translates to CASSVQGFNNSPLHF.

This chain uses TRBV4-1 with TRBJ1-6; TRBD1 is a possible D gene (6 bases). CDR3 size: 16 residues. Germline V gene sequence: CDR1 MGHRA, CDR2 YSYEKL. Between the trimmed V and J ends, which lost 0 bases and 9 bases, there was a span of 15 bases. The CDR3 DNA sequence: TGCGCCAGCAGCCAAGAATTGCGGGGGCGAGGTTCACCCCTCCACTTT. Translation gives CASSQELRGRGSPLHF.

This sequence joins TRBV5-1 and TRBJ1-1; D may be TRBD1 (5 bases). CDR3 length equals 16 residues. Germline values: CDR1 SGHRS, CDR2 YFSETQ. The V gene lost 4 bases and the J gene lost 0 bases, with 16 bases spanning the gap. The CDR3 coding sequence is TGCGCCAGCAGCCTGGTCGCAGGGATCATGAACACTGAAGCTTTCTTT. This translates into CASSLVAGIMNTEAFF. Combining the CDR3 with reference TRBV5-1 and TRBJ1-1 gives the whole variable domain KAGVTQTPRYLIKTRGQQVTLSCSPISGHRSVSWYQQTPGQGLQFLFEYFSETQRNKGNFPGRFSGRQFSNSRSEMNVSTLELGDSALYLCASSLVAGIMNTEAFFGQGTRLTVV.

This chain connects TRBV4-3 to TRBJ1-4, with TRBD1 as a possible D gene (5 bases). This CDR3 is built from 15 residues. Germline CDR1 reads LGHNA; CDR2 reads YSLEER. V lost 4 bases, J lost 6 bases, and 15 bases lay in between. The CDR3 reads CASSRGQAGDEKLFF. The CDR3 coding sequence is TGCGCCAGCAGCCGCGGGCAGGCGGGGGATGAAAAACTGTTTTTT.

This chain connects TRBV5-1 to TRBJ1-1; a weak D match, TRBD1 (5 bases). V lost 0 bases to trimming and J lost 11 bases, with 17 bases between them. Germline V gives CDR1 SGHRS, CDR2 YFSETQ. The CDR3 loop spans 14 amino acids. CDR3: CASSLGTEGMVAFF. The CDR3 DNA reads TGCGCCAGCAGCTTGGGCACGGAGGGGATGGTGGCTTTCTTT.

V gene TRBV7-9 combines with J gene TRBJ2-7; no reliable D call. The CDR3 runs 12 residues. The V end was cut by 5 bases, the J end by 3 bases, with 8 bases between. Germline CDR1 and CDR2: SEHNR and FQNEAQ (reference sequence). The CDR3 sequence: CASSRDYYEQYF. CDR3 coding DNA: TGTGCCAGCAGCAGGGATTACTACGAGCAGTACTTC.

The rearrangement uses TRBV12-5 and TRBJ1-1; D remains unclear. V was trimmed by 7 bases and J by 9 bases, leaving 18 bases between them. Germline CDR1 and CDR2: LGHNT and FRNRAP. This CDR3 region has 13 residues. The CDR3 region is CASAAPELSKAFF. CDR3 coding DNA: TGTGCTAGTGCCGCCCCTGAGCTTTCGAAAGCTTTCTTT.

The chain employs TRBV5-5 and TRBJ1-1; 7 bases are a match to TRBD1. The CDR3 extends over 14 amino acids. CDR1 and CDR2 from the germline V gene are SGHKS and YYEKEE (reference sequence). J gave up 12 bases and V 0 bases, and 11 bases lay outside the gene matches. The CDR3 nucleotides are TGTGCCAGCAGCTTGGTCCTGGACACAGGGGTGACTTTCTTT. This encodes CASSLVLDTGVTFF.

This chain links TRBV11-2 with TRBJ2-1, with D maybe TRBD2 (5 bases). Trimming removed 5 bases at V and 10 bases at J, with 9 bases between. This CDR3 has 11 residues. The germline CDR1 and CDR2 sequences are SGHAT and FQNNGV. CDR3 residues: CASSRTREQFF. The DNA for the CDR3 is TGTGCCAGCAGCCGAACTAGAGAGCAGTTCTTC.

This clone was seen a single time. This chain joins TRBV9 and TRBJ2-3, with 9 bases matching TRBD2. The CDR3 is made up of 16 amino acids. V shed 2 bases, J shed 6 bases, and the junction held 10 bases outside the gene matches. CDR1 is SGDLS and CDR2 is YYNGEE in the germline V gene. CDR3 bases: TGTGCCAGCAGCGTTCTAGGTAGCGGGGGCCACGATACGCAGTATTTT. Amino acid sequence: CASSVLGSGGHDTQYF.